One sample yielded the 19 T cell receptor beta chains listed below, sequenced in a study of early T cells in non-severe SARS-CoV-2 infection. One entry per CDR3 protein, called by TCRdb with MiXCR from the 5' RACE reads. The top ten hold 1.2% of the sample, which has about 61,000 distinct CDR3 sequences, approximately 10% seen once. The sample comprised whole blood. These receptor sequences come from an adult who was a healthcare worker with PCR-confirmed SARS-CoV-2 infection or an uninfected control (not recorded which).

This clonotype was observed a few times. The chain combines TRBV12-3 or TRBV12-4 with TRBJ2-2; D might be TRBD1 or TRBD2, each matching 6 bases. This CDR3 contains 15 residues. V dropped 6 bases and J dropped 6 bases, with 17 bases sitting between them. The CDR3 region is CASSPTGATPGELFF. CDR3 sequence (DNA): TGTGCCAGCAGCCCCACGGGGGCGACCCCCGGGGAGCTGTTTTTT.

This clonotype was recorded a few times. The V gene is TRBV25-1, the J gene TRBJ2-1; no clear D. The CDR3 is 15 residues long. V lost 3 bases to trimming and J lost 1 base, with 10 bases between them. Germline V lookup: CDR1 MGHDK, CDR2 SYGVNS. DNA of the CDR3: TGTGCCAGCAGTGATTGGGCCGGATCCTACAATGAGCAGTTCTTC. Residues: CASSDWAGSYNEQFF.

In its sample, this clonotype was seen a few times. The rearrangement uses TRBV5-1 and TRBJ1-3, with D hard to call. From germline, CDR1 is SGHRS and CDR2 YFSETQ. Trimming removed 2 bases from V and 4 bases from J, with 10 bases in between. The CDR3 has 14 residues. The chain's CDR3 is CASSFTEGGNTIYF. The CDR3 DNA follows: TGCGCCAGCAGCTTCACAGAAGGAGGAAACACCATATATTTT.

This clonotype was recorded a few times. The chain joins TRBV2 to TRBJ2-1; D may correspond to TRBD1 or TRBD2 (5 bases each). V lost 2 bases to trimming and J lost 4 bases, with 15 bases between them. The CDR3 length is 16 residues. CDR1 and CDR2 from the germline V gene are SNHLY and FYNNEI. CDR3 region: CASSELSGGEYNEQFF. For the CDR3, the DNA is TGTGCCAGCAGTGAACTATCTGGGGGAGAGTACAATGAGCAGTTCTTC.

The chain has TRBV18 and TRBJ1-5; 7 bases map to TRBD1. This CDR3 has 16 residues. Germline V gene lookup returns CDR1 KGHSH and CDR2 LQKENI. V shed 3 bases and J 3 bases; nucleotides not matched to a gene: 8. The CDR3 nucleotides are TGTGCCAGCTCACCTCCTGGCAGGGGGAACAATCAGCCCCAGCATTTT. Translating it yields CASSPPGRGNNQPQHF.

This clonotype appeared many times. J is TRBJ2-3 and V is TRBV14; the D gene is possibly TRBD1 (6 bases). V lost 0 bases and J lost 3, with 10 bases in between. CDR1 and CDR2 (germline): SGHDN, FVKESK. This CDR3 has 15 amino acids. DNA for the CDR3: TGTGCCAGCAGCCAAGATCGGCAGGGGACAGATACGCAGTATTTT. Its protein product is CASSQDRQGTDTQYF.

This clonotype was seen a handful of times. The chain links TRBV5-1 to TRBJ1-4; TRBD1 is a possible D gene (5 bases). Germline V gives CDR1 SGHRS, CDR2 YFSETQ. V dropped 4 bases and J dropped 6 bases, with 16 bases sitting between them. This CDR3 contains 15 residues. This CDR3 is CASSAGTAGDEKLFF. In nucleotides, the CDR3 is TGCGCCAGCAGCGCAGGGACGGCCGGCGATGAAAAACTGTTTTTT.

There are many counts of this clonotype. V and J are TRBV12-3 or TRBV12-4 and TRBJ2-3, with D uncertain. This CDR3 comprises 15 residues. Trimming removed 6 bases from V and 2 bases from J, with 15 bases in between. The CDR3 spells CASRARGLITDTQYF. The CDR3 DNA sequence: TGTGCCAGCAGGGCCCGAGGTTTAATCACAGATACGCAGTATTTT.

About this clonotype: The junction departs from the called germline gene at one end, perhaps through a read error. This chain joins TRBV2 and TRBJ2-3, with 7 nucleotides matching TRBD1. CDR1 and CDR2 (germline): SNHLY, FYNNEI. The CDR3 contains 15 residues. The CDR3 region has the DNA TGTGCGAGCAGAGAGACAGGGAGCAGGACAGATACGCAGTATTTT. Protein sequence: CASRETGSRTDTQYF.

This clonotype came up many times. The chain uses TRBV19 and TRBJ1-4; D is uncertain. From germline, CDR1 is LNHDA and CDR2 SQIVND (reference sequence). There are 13 residues in the CDR3. V dropped 5 bases and J dropped 7 bases, with 11 bases sitting between them. CDR3 sequence: CASSERTREKLFF. CDR3 bases: TGTGCCAGTAGTGAACGGACGCGTGAAAAACTGTTTTTT.

In its sample, this clonotype was seen a few times. The V gene is TRBV14, the J gene TRBJ1-1, with TRBD1 matching over 9 bases. The CDR3 is 17 amino acids. From germline, CDR1 is SGHDN and CDR2 FVKESK. The V segment lost 1 base and the J segment 4 bases; nucleotides outside the gene matches: 10. The CDR3 DNA sequence: TGTGCCAGCAGCCAAGGGGGGACAGGGAATCTTGGCACTGAAGCTTTCTTT. This encodes CASSQGGTGNLGTEAFF.

The rearrangement uses TRBV18 and TRBJ1-2, with 11 positions matching TRBD1. Germline CDR1 and CDR2: KGHSH and LQKENI. Trimming took 3 bases from V and 4 from J; bases not matched to a gene: 7. CDR3 size: 16 residues. CDR3: CASSPGTGGFSYGYTF. The CDR3 bases are TGTGCCAGCTCACCGGGGACAGGGGGATTTTCCTATGGCTACACCTTC.

This clonotype was seen a handful of times. The chain carries TRBV4-1 and TRBJ2-4; D is possibly TRBD2 (5 bases). The germline gives CDR1 MGHRA, CDR2 YSYEKL. The CDR3 runs 13 residues. The germline V and J ends were trimmed by 3 bases and 6 bases, with 9 bases remaining between them. CDR3 bases: TGCGCCAGCAGCCACGCAGGACTAAACATTCAGTACTTC. Protein sequence: CASSHAGLNIQYF.

The rearrangement uses TRBV5-1 and TRBJ2-1, with D hard to call. The CDR3 sequence is 15 residues long. V dropped 0 bases and J dropped 6 bases, with 13 bases sitting between them. CDR1 and CDR2 from the germline V gene are SGHRS and YFSETQ. The CDR3 is CASSLALQVINEQFF. CDR3 in DNA: TGCGCCAGCAGCTTGGCTCTCCAGGTTATCAATGAGCAGTTCTTC.

This clonotype was recorded at least ten times. V gene TRBV5-1 combines with J gene TRBJ2-5; a weak D match, TRBD1 (6 bases). The V gene lost 4 bases and the J gene lost 2 bases, with 15 bases spanning the gap. CDR3 size: 15 residues. Looked up from germline, CDR1 is SGHRS and CDR2 is YFSETQ. CDR3 bases: TGCGCCAGCAGCGCATCCGGGACATCGCAAGAGACCCAGTACTTC. Residues: CASSASGTSQETQYF.

This clonotype appeared many times. The chain joins TRBV6-1 to TRBJ2-3; 11 nucleotides agree with TRBD2. The CDR3 is 16 residues long. Germline lookup yields CDR1 MNHNS and CDR2 SASEGT. Unmatched junction bases numbered 7, after V lost 2 bases and J lost 6 bases. CDR3 in amino acids: CASSEKLAGGRDTQYF. The CDR3 region has the DNA TGTGCCAGCAGTGAAAAATTAGCGGGGGGGCGTGATACGCAGTATTTT.

The V call is TRBV4-1, the J call TRBJ1-2, with TRBD1 matching 12 bases. The length of the CDR3 is 16 residues. CDR1 and CDR2 from the germline V gene are MGHRA and YSYEKL. Germline trimming cut 0 bases from V and 8 bases from J; bases unmatched to any gene: 7. The CDR3 here is CASSQDRGQGARGYTF. The DNA of the CDR3 is TGCGCCAGCAGCCAAGATCGGGGACAGGGGGCGCGAGGCTACACCTTC.

On this clonotype: Relative to the germline gene, one junction end is altered; a read error may explain this. This chain links TRBV6-5 with TRBJ1-1; TRBD1 agrees at 11 bases. The CDR3 sequence is 15 residues long. Germline CDR1 and CDR2: MNHEY and SVGAGI. CDR3 coding DNA: TGTGCCAGCAGGACCGGGACAGGGGGTATCACTGAAGTTTTCTTT. Translation: CASRTGTGGITEVFF.

The chain joins TRBV5-4 to TRBJ1-2; no firm D call. This CDR3 comprises 14 residues. Germline V gene data show CDR1 as SGHNT and CDR2 as YYREEE (reference sequence). The V end lost 1 base, the J end lost 4 bases, and 11 bases lay between the germline ends. In nucleotides, the CDR3 is TGTGCCAGCAGCTTGCGGTTGGAGGGCTATGGCTACACCTTC. Amino acids: CASSLRLEGYGYTF.